Listed below are T cell receptor beta chains from one sample, sequenced in a study of multiple sclerosis patients with progressive multifocal leukoencephalopathy. TCRdb's copy holds only in-frame clones and misses some; the assay was immunoSEQ multiplex PCR. The table records tens of thousands of clones, around 85% of them present only once. This sample comprised PBMCs, obtained from a patient treated with natalizumab. The source is a woman aged 25 to 45 with progressive multifocal leukoencephalopathy. CDR3s leave out the opening cysteine and the closing phenylalanine or tryptophan.

v_call cdr3_aa
TRBV30 AWGSGYGYT
TRBV7-2 ASSLAAGIGVSTEAF
TRBV7-8 ASSFGAFRDEQY
TRBV5-1 ASSFTTSQGAGDTQY
TRBV28 ASSWAYEQY
TRBV6-1 ASSESGVGQPQH
TRBV4-1 ASSHGGGDTQY
TRBV5-4 ASREDGGVLYEQY
TRBV7-9 ASSLTQGLKNIQY
TRBV11-2 ASSYPGDPMTQNIQY
TRBV19 ASGQGGTSEAF
TRBV5-1 ASSLGGTSGPSYNEQF
TRBV27 ASSSTKIRDRATDTQY
TRBV7-8 ASSLSGAYEQY
TRBV9 ASSFRQGLPSGANVLT
TRBV6-1 ASSETGSNQPQH
TRBV27 ASRWTVNTEAF
TRBV4-1 ASSQDLESYPNTEAF
TRBV5-6 ASSLASGDTEAF
TRBV6-5 ASSLAGVGNTIY
TRBV7-3 ASSLDPVSYNEQF
TRBV19 ASSMTGTNYEQY
TRBV4-2 ASSRPGQPYEQY
TRBV7-9 ASSSGTGRAVVQETQY
TRBV5-1 ASSLALTEDGYT
TRBV7-9 ASSSWTGGRYNSPLH